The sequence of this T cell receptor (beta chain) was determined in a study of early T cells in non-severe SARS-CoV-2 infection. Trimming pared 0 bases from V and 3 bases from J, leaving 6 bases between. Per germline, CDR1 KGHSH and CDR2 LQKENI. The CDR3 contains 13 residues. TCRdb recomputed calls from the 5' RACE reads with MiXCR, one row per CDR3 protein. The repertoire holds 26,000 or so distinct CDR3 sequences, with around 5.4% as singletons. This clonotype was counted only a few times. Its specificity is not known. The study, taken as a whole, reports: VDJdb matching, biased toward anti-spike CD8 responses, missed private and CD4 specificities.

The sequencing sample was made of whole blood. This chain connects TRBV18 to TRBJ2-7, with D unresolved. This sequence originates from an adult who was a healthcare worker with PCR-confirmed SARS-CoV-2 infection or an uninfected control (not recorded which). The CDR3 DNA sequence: TGTGCCAGCTCACCACCGGGTGACTACGAGCAGTACTTC. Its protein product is CASSPPGDYEQYF. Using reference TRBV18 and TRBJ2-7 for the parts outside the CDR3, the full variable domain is NAGVMQNPRHLVRRRGQEARLRCSPMKGHSHVYWYRQLPEEGLKFMVYLQKENIIDESGMPKERFSAEFPKEGPSILRIQQVVRGDSAAYFCASSPPGDYEQYFGPGTRLTVT.